Shown below are 13 T cell receptor beta chains from a single sample sequenced in a study of blood T cell repertoires in COVID-19 (TCRdb year 2020). To prepare the library, the immunoSEQ multiplex PCR assay was applied. The source is immuneACCESS, and TCRdb retained only in-frame sequences with V and J called. Part of the clones is not carried over; for the studies checked, unresolved V genes explain less than half of this, and the remainder is unexplained. The sample table holds about 65,000 clones, of which approximately 77% were seen once. The ten largest account for about 30% of the sample. The sample consisted of peripheral blood. These receptors originate from a human donor in a cohort sampled during active COVID-19.

The chain is built from TRBV7-2 and TRBJ2-5, with 7 bases lining up with TRBD1. Germline CDR1 and CDR2: SGHTA and FQGNSA. The CDR3 extends over 15 amino acids. Unmatched junction bases numbered 7, after V lost 2 bases and J lost 4 bases. The CDR3 nucleotides are TGTGCCAGCAGCTTATGGTCAGGGGGAGTAGAGACCCAGTACTTC. This sequence encodes CASSLWSGGVETQYF.

In this sample, this clone turned up a few times. The gene calls are TRBV3-1 (or the pseudogene TRBV3-2) and TRBJ2-7; 13 nucleotides line up with TRBD2. The germline CDR1 and CDR2 sequences are LGHDT and YNNKEL (reference sequence). V was pared by 1 base and J by 4 bases, with 7 bases of the junction left unmatched. The CDR3 consists of 17 residues. Here the CDR3 reads CASSQGTSGRFFYEQYF. CDR3 DNA sequence: TGTGCCAGCAGCCAAGGGACTAGCGGGAGATTTTTTTACGAGCAGTACTTC.

This clone was picked up one time. V is TRBV10-3 and J is TRBJ2-1; 7 bases fit TRBD1. Trimming at V came to 2 bases and at J to 6 bases, leaving 10 bases not matched to a gene. There are 16 residues in the CDR3. Per germline, CDR1 ENHRY and CDR2 SYGVKD. CDR3 nucleotide sequence: TGTGCCATCAGTGAGCCCCGACAGGGAGTCGGCAATGAGCAGTTCTTC. This gives the protein CAISEPRQGVGNEQFF.

The gene calls are TRBV28 and TRBJ1-2; perhaps TRBD1 as D (5 bases). Per germline, CDR1 MDHEN and CDR2 SYDVKM. The CDR3 is 13 residues long. Deletions cut 6 bases from V and 5 bases from J, with 13 bases between. CDR3: CASSLDRRYGYTF. CDR3 coding DNA: TGTGCCAGCAGCTTAGACAGAAGGTATGGCTACACCTTC.

The chain employs TRBV28 and TRBJ2-7; the D gene is possibly TRBD2 (6 bases). Germline assignment: CDR1 MDHEN and CDR2 SYDVKM. The ends were cut back, 6 bases at V and 2 bases at J, with 17 bases in the middle. This CDR3 comprises 15 residues. CDR3 sequence: CASSLDPTSPYEQYF. CDR3 DNA: TGTGCCAGCAGCCTTGATCCGACTAGTCCCTACGAGCAGTACTTC.

This chain links TRBV27 with TRBJ2-7; possible D gene TRBD1, 6 bases. This CDR3 is built from 13 residues. V was trimmed by 6 bases and J by 2 bases, leaving 11 bases between them. CDR1 and CDR2 from the germline V gene are MNHEY and SMNVEV (reference sequence). The CDR3 reads CASRAGVAYEQYF. CDR3 nucleotides: TGTGCCAGCAGGGCAGGGGTGGCCTACGAGCAGTACTTC.

The J gene is TRBJ1-1, the V gene TRBV6-1; no firm D call. V lost 3 bases to trimming and J lost 1 base, with 6 bases between them. This CDR3 has 13 amino acids. CDR1 and CDR2 from the germline V gene are MNHNS and SASEGT. Written as DNA, the CDR3 is TGTGCCAGCAGTGAGGCTCAGAACACTGAAGCTTTCTTT. This sequence encodes CASSEAQNTEAFF.

This chain uses TRBV10-2 with TRBJ2-5; D might be TRBD1 (6 bases). V was pared by 7 bases and J by 3 bases, with 9 bases between. Per germline, CDR1 WSHSY and CDR2 SAAADI. The CDR3 contains 12 residues. DNA for the CDR3: TGCGCCAGCACGGACAGAAAAGAGACCCAGTACTTC. It yields the protein CASTDRKETQYF.

V usage is TRBV4-3 and J usage is TRBJ2-7; D gene ambiguous. The V end was cut by 0 bases, the J end by 4 bases, with 7 bases between. This CDR3 is built from 13 residues. CDR1 LGHNA and CDR2 YSLEER come from the germline V gene. CDR3 sequence: CASSQDFTYEQYF. CDR3 sequence (DNA): TGCGCCAGCAGCCAAGATTTCACTTACGAGCAGTACTTC.

The J gene is TRBJ1-3, the V gene TRBV11-2; D unresolved. The CDR3 runs 14 residues. The V gene lost 0 bases and the J gene lost 4 bases, with 7 bases spanning the gap. The germline V gene encodes CDR1 SGHAT and CDR2 FQNNGV. The CDR3 is CASSLDPSGNTIYF. CDR3 sequence (DNA): TGTGCCAGCAGCTTAGATCCGTCCGGAAACACCATATATTTT.

V and J are TRBV3-1 (or the pseudogene TRBV3-2) and TRBJ1-1; 9 bases line up with TRBD1. The CDR3 runs to 16 residues. Germline CDR1 LGHDT, CDR2 YNNKEL (reference sequence). V gave up 6 bases and J gave up 0 bases; unmatched junction bases: 8. Here the CDR3 DNA reads TGTGCCAGCAGTTCGGGACAGGGCGGCATGAACACTGAAGCTTTCTTT. Its protein is CASSSGQGGMNTEAFF.

This chain uses TRBV10-2 with TRBJ2-2; 8 bases are shared with TRBD2. The CDR3 spans 14 residues. CDR1 WSHSY and CDR2 SAAADI come from the germline V gene. Trimming cost V 11 bases and J 4 bases; bases outside gene matches: 9. The CDR3 loop is CAASPAGGTGELFF. CDR3 nucleotide sequence: TGCGCCGCCTCCCCCGCGGGGGGCACCGGGGAGCTGTTTTTT.

The rearrangement uses TRBV4-3 and TRBJ2-1; the D is unclear. V was clipped by 3 bases and J by 4 bases, with 16 bases between them. This CDR3 spans 16 amino acids. Per the germline V gene, CDR1 is LGHNA and CDR2 is YSLEER. The CDR3 loop is CASSQRISVTYNEQFF. DNA of the CDR3: TGCGCCAGCAGCCAGAGAATTTCGGTAACGTACAATGAGCAGTTCTTC.